A selection of T cell receptor beta chains follows, all from one sample in a study of blood T cell repertoires in COVID-19. TCRdb keeps only in-frame clones here, not all; method: immunoSEQ multiplex PCR. The sample has about 250,000 clones; approximately 85% are singletons. Sequencing was carried out using PBMCs or T cells enriched from blood (not recorded which). These receptors were obtained from a woman aged 50 to 60 with acute COVID-19. The CDR3 runs from the conserved cysteine through the conserved F or W. D genes are given only for firm matches. Not every row has a clone size; where given, it reads once, few, many or a size class.

-	TRBJ1-4	-	TRBV5-1	CASSSGLTNEKLFF	TGCGCCAGCAGCTCTGGCCTGACTAATGAAAAACTGTTTTTT
-	TRBJ1-2	-	TRBV6-5	CASSLSGSSYGYTF	TGTGCCAGCAGTCTTAGCGGGTCAAGCTATGGCTACACCTTC
-	TRBJ2-5	-	TRBV5-6	CASSFLAGGETQYF	TGTGCCAGCAGCTTCTTGGCAGGGGGGGAGACCCAGTACTTC
-	TRBJ2-5	TRBD1	TRBV5-1	CASSLAPGGRQETQYF	TGCGCCAGCAGCTTGGCCCCAGGGGGTAGGCAAGAGACCCAGTACTTC
-	TRBJ1-1	TRBD1	TRBV10-1	CASREDRNRITEAFF	TGCGCCAGCAGGGAGGACAGGAACCGAATCACTGAAGCTTTCTTT
-	TRBJ1-3	-	TRBV7-9	CASSLQGTGNTIYF	TGTGCCAGCAGCTTACAGGGAACTGGAAACACCATATATTTT
once	TRBJ2-1	TRBD2	TRBV9	CASSRRGGGNEQFF	TGTGCCAGCAGTCGGCGGGGGGGCGGCAATGAGCAGTTCTTC
few	TRBJ1-5	TRBD1	TRBV7-2	CASSFLGQGTSSQPQHF	TGTGCCAGCAGCTTCCTAGGACAGGGAACCTCGAGTCAGCCCCAGCATTTT
-	TRBJ2-3	TRBD2	TRBV24-1	CATSAASGGVGTDTQYF	TGTGCCACCAGTGCGGCTAGCGGGGGGGTCGGTACAGATACGCAGTATTTT
-	TRBJ1-5	TRBD1	TRBV3-1/TRBV3-2	CASSTGDQPQHF	TGTGCCAGCAGCACAGGGGATCAGCCCCAGCATTTT
-	TRBJ2-3	-	TRBV24-1	CATSDGGGGRADTQYF	TGTGCCACCAGTGATGGGGGAGGGGGAAGGGCAGATACGCAGTATTTT
-	TRBJ1-2	-	TRBV7-2	CASSSGHSYGYTF	TGTGCCAGCAGCTCCGGACACTCCTATGGCTACACCTTC
-	TRBJ1-2	-	TRBV5-1	CASSTGGSLYNGYTF	TGCGCCAGCAGCACTGGAGGGTCTTTGTACAATGGCTACACCTTC
-	TRBJ1-1	-	TRBV9	CASSASGQMNTEAFF	TGTGCCAGCAGCGCCAGCGGACAGATGAACACTGAAGCTTTCTTT
-	TRBJ2-1	TRBD1	TRBV6-2/TRBV6-3	CASSTRDRGNNEQFF	TGTGCCAGCAGTACCCGGGACAGGGGTAACAATGAGCAGTTCTTC
-	TRBJ1-2	TRBD1	TRBV7-8	CASSAGQTNYGYTF	TGTGCCAGCAGCGCGGGACAGACTAACTATGGCTACACCTTC
-	TRBJ1-1	-	TRBV30	CAWGNGGIAFF	TGTGCCTGGGGAAACGGGGGGATAGCTTTCTTT
few	TRBJ2-7	TRBD2	TRBV7-2	CASSTLGASGGRLPYEQYF	TGTGCCAGCAGCACCCTGGGGGCTAGCGGGGGCCGTTTACCCTACGAGCAGTACTTC